This passage covers 29 T cell receptor beta chains from one sample sequenced in a study of OX40 agonist ivuxolimab in advanced cancers. The data were produced by immunoSEQ multiplex PCR, yet TCRdb's version contains in-frame clones alone and is incomplete. The profile shows about 84,000 clones, roughly nine tenths of them singletons. Sequenced here: CD4+ or CD8+ T cells sorted from blood, sampled in a trial of the OX40 agonist ivuxolimab. All receptors derive from an adult with an advanced solid tumor such as melanoma, head and neck, liver or kidney cancer.

This chain joins TRBV5-1 and TRBJ1-1; D ambiguous. CDR3 length equals 13 residues. V was cut by 0 bases and J by 11 bases, with 14 bases left in between. Germline-derived CDR1 and CDR2 are SGHRS and YFSETQ. The CDR3 DNA follows: TGCGCCAGCAGCTTGGCGGGAGCTAGCGGCGCTTTCTTT. Its protein is CASSLAGASGAFF. Complete variable domain (other parts from reference TRBV5-1 and TRBJ1-1): KAGVTQTPRYLIKTRGQQVTLSCSPISGHRSVSWYQQTPGQGLQFLFEYFSETQRNKGNFPGRFSGRQFSNSRSEMNVSTLELGDSALYLCASSLAGASGAFFGQGTRLTVV.

The chain has TRBV5-4 and TRBJ1-4; possibly TRBD1 for D (5 bases). Germline V gene lookup returns CDR1 SGHNT and CDR2 YYREEE (reference sequence). This CDR3 has 16 amino acids. V was pared by 0 bases and J by 3 bases, with 12 bases between. CDR3 amino acids: CASSLGVGVPNEKLFF. CDR3 in DNA: TGTGCCAGCAGCTTGGGCGTGGGGGTCCCTAATGAAAAACTGTTTTTT.

The genes are TRBV19 and TRBJ2-5; TRBD1 aligns across 7 bases. The V and J ends lost 6 bases and 3 bases, in that order; junction bases with no gene match: 4. The CDR3 consists of 13 residues. CDR1 LNHDA and CDR2 SQIVND come from the germline V gene (reference sequence). The CDR3, as DNA: TGTGCCAGTAGCACCGGGACAGAAGAGACCCAGTACTTC. Its translation is CASSTGTEETQYF.

The rearrangement joins TRBV30 to TRBJ2-1, with 9 positions matching TRBD2. Germline lookup yields CDR1 GTSNPN and CDR2 SVGIG (reference sequence). The junction had 11 bases not matched to a gene; V was cut back by 2 bases and J by 3 bases. The CDR3 has 17 residues. The CDR3 DNA reads as TGTGCCTGGAGTACCGGGACTAGCTCGAGAGGCTACAATGAGCAGTTCTTC. It is translated as CAWSTGTSSRGYNEQFF.

This chain uses TRBV7-3 with TRBJ1-1; D might be TRBD1 (5 bases). The germline V gene encodes CDR1 SGHTA and CDR2 FQGTGA. This CDR3 has 16 amino acids. The V and J ends lost 2 bases and 0 bases respectively, with 13 bases between them. In DNA, the CDR3 is TGTGCCAGCAGCTTAGAAAGGGGTGGCCTGAACACTGAAGCTTTCTTT. Translation: CASSLERGGLNTEAFF.

The chain combines TRBV27 with TRBJ2-3, with 7 bases lining up with TRBD2. Germline V gives CDR1 MNHEY, CDR2 SMNVEV (reference sequence). V lost 6 bases and J lost 8; bases outside the gene matches: 17. The CDR3 runs 16 residues. The DNA of the CDR3 is TGTGCCAGCAGCCTAGGGGCTAGCGGAGGGGCCCGTACGCAGTATTTT. Amino acid sequence: CASSLGASGGARTQYF.

The CDR3 DNA reads TGCGCCAGCAGCCCCGCCATTCTAGGAGGCACCATCAGGACCCAGTACTTC. This sequence encodes CASSPAILGGTIRTQYF. The chain combines TRBV5-1 with TRBJ2-5; maybe TRBD2 (5 bases). Germline CDR1 is SGHRS and CDR2 is YFSETQ. The CDR3 consists of 17 residues. Deletions cut 4 bases from V and 7 bases from J, with 26 bases between.

The V and J genes are TRBV5-1 and TRBJ2-7, with a possible D match to TRBD2 (5 bases). Germline V gene sequence: CDR1 SGHRS, CDR2 YFSETQ. The CDR3 sequence is 14 residues long. V was shortened by 0 bases and J by 3 bases, with 10 bases between the two germline ends. CDR3 region: CASSLAGGYYEQYF. Here the CDR3 DNA reads TGCGCCAGCAGCTTGGCTGGCGGGTACTACGAGCAGTACTTC. The full variable domain, in which reference TRBV5-1 and TRBJ2-7 provide the parts outside the CDR3, is KAGVTQTPRYLIKTRGQQVTLSCSPISGHRSVSWYQQTPGQGLQFLFEYFSETQRNKGNFPGRFSGRQFSNSRSEMNVSTLELGDSALYLCASSLAGGYYEQYFGPGTRLTVT.

The gene calls are TRBV6-6 and TRBJ2-7, with 7 nucleotides matching TRBD2. Germline CDR1 is MNHNY and CDR2 is SVGAGI (reference sequence). The CDR3 loop spans 14 amino acids. The junction had 11 bases not matched to a gene; V was cut back by 5 bases and J by 7 bases. The CDR3 reads CASSHYTGTKEQYF. CDR3 nucleotide sequence: TGTGCCAGCAGTCACTATACCGGGACTAAGGAGCAGTACTTC.

Only one count was recorded for this clone. V gene TRBV7-8 combines with J gene TRBJ2-5; TRBD2 matches at 14 bases. CDR3 length: 15 residues. Germline V gene sequence: CDR1 SGHVS, CDR2 FQNEAQ. V lost 5 bases, J lost 5 bases, and 4 bases stayed unmatched. The CDR3 is CASSRGLAGVETQYF. The CDR3 region has the DNA TGTGCCAGCAGCCGGGGACTAGCGGGGGTCGAGACCCAGTACTTC.

The chain recombines TRBV28 with TRBJ1-5, with D unresolved. This CDR3 comprises 12 residues. The ends were cut back, 3 bases at V and 7 bases at J, with 7 bases in the middle. Germline V lookup: CDR1 MDHEN, CDR2 SYDVKM. CDR3: CASSFSHQPQHF. CDR3 DNA sequence: TGTGCCAGCAGTTTTAGTCACCAGCCCCAGCATTTT.

The gene calls are TRBV19 and TRBJ2-1, with TRBD2 matching over 11 bases. The CDR3 covers 15 residues. The germline V gene has CDR1 LNHDA and CDR2 SQIVND (reference sequence). V lost 6 bases to trimming and J lost 5 bases; unmatched junction nucleotides: 6. The chain's CDR3 is CASSRVAGGDNEQFF. The CDR3 DNA reads TGTGCCAGTAGCCGAGTAGCGGGGGGGGACAATGAGCAGTTCTTC.

V gene TRBV2 combines with J gene TRBJ2-3; no firm D call. The CDR3 covers 15 residues. Trimming took 3 bases from V and 7 from J, leaving 17 bases between them. CDR1 is SNHLY and CDR2 is FYNNEI in the germline V gene. The CDR3 DNA is TGTGCCAGCAGTGATAATGAGCTCTCTTCCAATACGCAGTATTTT. Encoded protein: CASSDNELSSNTQYF.

This sequence joins TRBV19 and TRBJ2-7; D not certain. The CDR3 runs 12 residues. Germline lookup yields CDR1 LNHDA and CDR2 SQIVND (reference sequence). The V gene lost 4 bases and the J gene lost 2 bases, with 6 bases spanning the gap. This chain's CDR3 is CASSSGAYEQYF. DNA for the CDR3: TGTGCCAGTAGTAGTGGAGCCTACGAGCAGTACTTC.

The chain recombines TRBV7-9 with TRBJ1-3; D is undetermined. The length of the CDR3 is 17 residues. Germline V gives CDR1 SEHNR, CDR2 FQNEAQ (reference sequence). V was cut by 5 bases and J by 0 bases, with 17 bases left in between. CDR3 loop: CASSEVWSTNSGNTIYF. In DNA, the CDR3 is TGTGCCAGCAGCGAGGTATGGTCCACTAACTCTGGAAACACCATATATTTT.

The rearrangement uses TRBV19 and TRBJ2-1; 12 bases are a match to TRBD2. The J segment lost 2 bases and the V segment lost 3 bases, leaving 11 bases of the junction unmatched. Germline assignment: CDR1 LNHDA and CDR2 SQIVND (reference sequence). CDR3 length: 19 amino acids. In DNA form, the CDR3 reads TGTGCCAGTAGTATGGCTAGCGGGAGGGGGTCGGGTACCTACAATGAGCAGTTCTTC. This gives the protein CASSMASGRGSGTYNEQFF.

This chain uses TRBV5-1 with TRBJ1-2; the match to TRBD1 covers 7 bases. Germline V gene lookup returns CDR1 SGHRS and CDR2 YFSETQ. The V segment lost 4 bases and the J segment 8 bases; nucleotides outside the gene matches: 14. The CDR3 runs to 15 residues. The CDR3 reads CASSPTTDRVGGYTF. Written as DNA, the CDR3 is TGCGCCAGCAGCCCGACCACAGACAGGGTGGGCGGCTACACCTTC. The full variable domain, its missing parts supplied by reference TRBV5-1 and TRBJ1-2, is KAGVTQTPRYLIKTRGQQVTLSCSPISGHRSVSWYQQTPGQGLQFLFEYFSETQRNKGNFPGRFSGRQFSNSRSEMNVSTLELGDSALYLCASSPTTDRVGGYTFGSGTRLTVV.

The chain joins TRBV7-2 to TRBJ2-7; TRBD1 matches at 11 bases. The germline gives CDR1 SGHTA, CDR2 FQGNSA. Trimming removed 4 bases from V and 6 bases from J; junction bases left unmatched: 5. This CDR3 has 14 amino acids. The CDR3 loop reads CASSSAGTGGEQYF. CDR3 in DNA: TGTGCCAGCAGCTCTGCCGGGACAGGGGGCGAGCAGTACTTC.

This sequence joins TRBV28 and TRBJ1-5; D not certain. V lost 5 bases to trimming and J lost 1 base, with 12 bases between them. The CDR3 totals 15 residues. Germline CDR1 is MDHEN and CDR2 is SYDVKM. The CDR3 region is CASSVGTGSNQPQHF. CDR3 DNA: TGTGCCAGCAGTGTGGGTACGGGGAGCAATCAGCCCCAGCATTTT.

This chain joins TRBV10-3 and TRBJ1-4; 9 bases fit TRBD1. The V and J ends lost 4 bases and 8 bases, in that order; junction bases with no gene match: 8. The CDR3 totals 15 residues. Germline-derived CDR1 and CDR2 are ENHRY and SYGVKD. The CDR3 nucleotides are TGTGCCATCAGTGGTGGGACAGGGTCTAGGGAAAAACTGTTTTTT. Amino acids: CAISGGTGSREKLFF.

In the case of this clone: One end of the junction fails to match germline, which may point to a read error. The chain joins TRBV27 to TRBJ2-7, with D unresolved. The CDR3 sequence is 12 residues long. Per the germline V gene, CDR1 is MNHEY and CDR2 is SMNVEV (reference sequence). The CDR3 nucleotides read TGTGCCAGCAGTCTCTCCCTTGGCCCCACCCACTTC. Translating it yields CASSLSLGPTHF.

The J gene is TRBJ2-2, the V gene TRBV19; 7 bases fit TRBD1. V was pared by 5 bases and J by 7 bases, with 7 bases of the junction left unmatched. Germline V gene data show CDR1 as LNHDA and CDR2 as SQIVND (reference sequence). This CDR3 spans 14 amino acids. In DNA form, the CDR3 reads TGTGCCAGTAGTGTATCACAGGGGTACGGGGAGCTGTTTTTT. Protein sequence: CASSVSQGYGELFF.

The CDR3 region is CASSLEGIRTDTQYF. The DNA for the CDR3 is TGCGCCAGCAGCTTGGAAGGGATCCGCACAGATACGCAGTATTTT. J is TRBJ2-3 and V is TRBV5-1; D ambiguous. The CDR3 is 15 residues long. Trimming left V 0 bases short and J 1 base short, with 9 bases between. In germline, CDR1 is SGHRS, CDR2 YFSETQ. The variable domain in full, completed from reference TRBV5-1 and TRBJ2-3, reads KAGVTQTPRYLIKTRGQQVTLSCSPISGHRSVSWYQQTPGQGLQFLFEYFSETQRNKGNFPGRFSGRQFSNSRSEMNVSTLELGDSALYLCASSLEGIRTDTQYFGPGTRLTVL.

This chain uses TRBV27 with TRBJ1-5; perhaps TRBD1 as D (5 bases). V lost 6 bases and J 6 bases, leaving 15 bases between the germline ends. CDR1 MNHEY and CDR2 SMNVEV come from the germline V gene (reference sequence). The CDR3 has 14 residues. For the CDR3, the DNA is TGTGCCAGCAGATCGGGGGTGTTTAGTCAGCCCCAGCATTTT. Encoded protein: CASRSGVFSQPQHF.

The chain employs TRBV5-4 and TRBJ1-2, with D unresolved. The CDR3 is made up of 13 amino acids. Germline CDR1 and CDR2: SGHNT and YYREEE (reference sequence). With 0 bases removed from V and 8 bases from J, the gap between germline ends came to 11 bases. The CDR3 nucleotides read TGTGCCAGCAGCTTGGATAAGGATGGCGGCTACACCTTC. It specifies CASSLDKDGGYTF.

The V gene is TRBV11-2, the J gene TRBJ1-2, with D unclear. Germline V CDR1 and CDR2: SGHAT, FQNNGV. The CDR3 extends over 12 amino acids. The ends were cut back, 0 bases at V and 5 bases at J, with 4 bases in the middle. This CDR3 is CASSLDIYGYTF. The CDR3 DNA follows: TGTGCCAGCAGCTTAGATATTTATGGCTACACCTTC.

The gene calls are TRBV10-1 and TRBJ1-1; D is possibly TRBD1 (6 bases). This CDR3 has 14 amino acids. The germline CDR1 and CDR2 sequences are WNHNN and SYGVQD (reference sequence). Deletions cut 3 bases from V and 0 bases from J, with 8 bases between. The CDR3 DNA sequence: TGCGCCAGCAGTGACCGGGGGCTGAACACTGAAGCTTTCTTT. Its protein product is CASSDRGLNTEAFF.

The chain recombines TRBV6-5 with TRBJ1-3; no firm D call. Looked up from germline, CDR1 is MNHEY and CDR2 is SVGAGI. The CDR3 consists of 15 residues. Trimming cost V 0 bases and J 2 bases, with 8 bases left between them. The CDR3 bases are TGTGCCAGCAGTTACTCCACCATGGCTGGAAACACCATATATTTT. Translating it yields CASSYSTMAGNTIYF.

CDR3 nucleotide sequence: TGTGCCTGGAGTGTACGACGGAACAATGAGCAGTTCTTC. Encoded protein: CAWSVRRNNEQFF. The J gene is TRBJ2-1, the V gene TRBV30; D remains ambiguous. The CDR3 covers 13 residues. Germline V lookup: CDR1 GTSNPN, CDR2 SVGIG (reference sequence). The ends were cut back, 0 bases at V and 5 bases at J, with 8 bases in the middle.